Each of the 23 T cell receptor beta chains below was sequenced from the same sample in a study of human T cells and chemical hapten exposure. Time point given: pre-sensitization, week 0. The treatment denotes: therapeutic diphenylcyclopropenone sensitization with weekly scalp DPC. TCRdb fed the RACE reads into MiXCR, producing one record per CDR3 protein. The top ten clones hold roughly 4.3% of a sample with 50,000 to 65,000 distinct CDR3 sequences, about 10% of them seen once. The sample was whole blood, taken in connection with sensitization to the hapten diphenylcyclopropenone (DPC). The receptors derive from a woman aged 40 to 50 with alopecia areata. Some clones in this sample may be carry-over from other donors' samples.

This clonotype occurred many times. V is TRBV29-1 and J is TRBJ1-1, with unresolved D. The V end lost 6 bases, the J end lost 0 bases, and 14 bases lay between the germline ends. CDR1 and CDR2 (germline): SQVTM, ANQGSEA. This CDR3 region has 14 residues. The CDR3 DNA sequence: TGCAGCGTGTCCAAGGCAGGTATGAACACTGAAGCTTTCTTT. This translates into CSVSKAGMNTEAFF. The variable domain in full, completed from reference TRBV29-1 and TRBJ1-1, reads SAVISQKPSRDICQRGTSLTIQCQVDSQVTMMFWYRQQPGQSLTLIATANQGSEATYESGFVIDKFPISRPNLTFSTLTVSNMSPEDSSIYLCSVSKAGMNTEAFFGQGTRLTVV.

The chain joins TRBV7-2 to TRBJ1-2; 9 nucleotides line up with TRBD1. Germline trimming cut 5 bases from V and 4 bases from J; bases unmatched to any gene: 11. Looked up from germline, CDR1 is SGHTA and CDR2 is FQGNSA. This CDR3 contains 16 residues. CDR3 residues: CASSQGWDRVIYGYTF. The CDR3 region has the DNA TGTGCCAGCAGCCAGGGCTGGGACAGGGTGATCTATGGCTACACCTTC.

Regarding this clonotype: The final CDR3 position lacks the conserved phenylalanine or tryptophan, pointing to a likely read error. The V and J genes are TRBV29-1 and TRBJ2-5; a weak D match, TRBD1 (5 bases). CDR1 SQVTM and CDR2 ANQGSEA come from the germline V gene. V lost 6 bases and J lost 4, with 12 bases in between. This CDR3 has 12 amino acids. This CDR3 is CSVPWGRETQYS. The CDR3 nucleotides are TGCAGCGTCCCGTGGGGCAGAGAGACCCAGTACTCC.

This chain connects TRBV20-1 to TRBJ1-6; no reliable D call. V was shortened by 0 bases and J by 4 bases, with 7 bases between the two germline ends. Germline-derived CDR1 and CDR2 are DFQATT and SNEGSKA (reference sequence). The CDR3 length is 14 residues. Here the CDR3 DNA reads TGCAGTGCTAGAGACGCAGGATATAATTCACCCCTCCACTTT. Its protein product is CSARDAGYNSPLHF.

The rearrangement uses TRBV7-3 and TRBJ1-1; D gene uncertain. The CDR3 loop spans 14 amino acids. The V and J ends lost 2 bases and 0 bases respectively, with 7 bases between them. Germline V CDR1 and CDR2: SGHTA, FQGTGA. CDR3 region: CASSLARLNTEAFF. The CDR3 nucleotides read TGTGCCAGCAGCTTAGCCAGGCTGAACACTGAAGCTTTCTTT. The full variable domain, its missing parts supplied by reference TRBV7-3 and TRBJ1-1, is GAGVSQTPSNKVTEKGKYVELRCDPISGHTALYWYRQSLGQGPEFLIYFQGTGAADDSGLPNDRFFAVRPEGSVSTLKIQRTERGDSAVYLCASSLARLNTEAFFGQGTRLTVV.

The V call is TRBV4-3, the J call TRBJ2-2; D possibly matches TRBD1 or TRBD2 (5 bases each). Trimming cost V 0 bases and J 4 bases, with 12 bases left between them. CDR3 size: 16 residues. CDR1 is LGHNA and CDR2 is YSLEER in the germline V gene. The CDR3 is CASSQELGVGTGELFF. The CDR3 DNA sequence: TGCGCCAGCAGCCAAGAACTAGGGGTCGGCACCGGGGAGCTGTTTTTT.

This clonotype was observed at least ten times. The chain links TRBV10-2 to TRBJ2-7; D ambiguous. Germline V CDR1 and CDR2: WSHSY, SAAADI. The CDR3 is made up of 14 amino acids. Trimming removed 3 bases at V and 2 bases at J, with 11 bases between. Here the CDR3 reads CASSDGLRPYEQYF. In DNA form, the CDR3 reads TGCGCCAGCAGTGACGGGCTCCGACCCTACGAGCAGTACTTC.

This clonotype has ten or more counts. This chain joins TRBV5-4 and TRBJ2-7; D is possibly TRBD1 or TRBD2 (6 bases each). V lost 4 bases to trimming and J lost 5 bases, with 16 bases between them. Germline CDR1 reads SGHNT; CDR2 reads YYREEE (reference sequence). CDR3 length: 14 amino acids. CDR3 sequence: CASSLSGASNEQYF. The CDR3 nucleotides are TGTGCCAGCAGCCTATCGGGGGCTAGCAACGAGCAGTACTTC. The full variable domain, in which reference TRBV5-4 and TRBJ2-7 provide the parts outside the CDR3, is ETGVTQSPTHLIKTRGQQVTLRCSSQSGHNTVSWYQQALGQGPQFIFQYYREEENGRGNFPPRFSGLQFPNYSSELNVNALELDDSALYLCASSLSGASNEQYFGPGTRLTVT.

V gene TRBV20-1 combines with J gene TRBJ1-1; 7 nucleotides align to TRBD1. Germline lookup yields CDR1 DFQATT and CDR2 SNEGSKA (reference sequence). The CDR3 loop spans 13 amino acids. J was trimmed by 6 bases and V by 5 bases; bases with no gene match: 9. The CDR3 region has the DNA TGCAGTGCTCCCCGGGACAGAGTACCTGAAGCTTTCTTT. Its protein product is CSAPRDRVPEAFF.

At least ten counts were recorded for this clonotype. The rearrangement uses TRBV7-9 and TRBJ1-5; D gene ambiguous. V dropped 1 base and J dropped 4 bases, with 11 bases sitting between them. This CDR3 comprises 15 residues. Per the germline V gene, CDR1 is SEHNR and CDR2 is FQNEAQ (reference sequence). This CDR3 is CASSLDLGPNQPQHF. The CDR3 nucleotides read TGTGCCAGCAGCTTAGATTTGGGTCCGAATCAGCCCCAGCATTTT.

The chain is built from TRBV28 and TRBJ2-4, with no clear D. V lost 1 base to trimming and J lost 3 bases, with 10 bases between them. CDR1 and CDR2 from the germline V gene are MDHEN and SYDVKM. CDR3 length: 15 residues. CDR3 protein: CASSLSVPDKNIQYF. CDR3 in DNA: TGTGCCAGCAGTTTATCCGTTCCCGACAAAAACATTCAGTACTTC.

This chain connects TRBV29-1 to TRBJ1-1; D gene ambiguous. Between the trimmed V and J ends, which lost 5 bases and 6 bases, there was a span of 13 bases. CDR3 length equals 12 residues. The germline CDR1 and CDR2 sequences are SQVTM and ANQGSEA. Written as DNA, the CDR3 is TGCAGCGTTCACGTAACCGGCGCTGAAGCTTTCTTT. Translating gives CSVHVTGAEAFF.

Comments on this clonotype: At one boundary the junction diverges from the germline segment, which might be a read error. The V gene is TRBV19, the J gene TRBJ1-5; no clear D. The germline CDR1 and CDR2 sequences are LNHDA and SQIVND (reference sequence). The CDR3 consists of 18 residues. In nucleotides, the CDR3 is TGTGCCAGTAGTATCTATGGGTGGGGAGACGGAGGCAATCGGCCCCAGCATTTT. Amino acid sequence: CASSIYGWGDGGNRPQHF.

A few counts support this clonotype. This sequence joins TRBV11-2 and TRBJ2-6; D remains unclear. Looked up from germline, CDR1 is SGHAT and CDR2 is FQNNGV. Trimming took 3 bases from V and 3 from J, leaving 9 bases between them. The CDR3 is 15 residues long. CDR3 nucleotides: TGTGCCAGCAGCTTGTATGACATTGGGGCCAACGTCCTGACTTTC. Amino acid sequence: CASSLYDIGANVLTF.

This clonotype was picked up many times. The gene calls are TRBV9 and TRBJ2-1; 10 bases map to TRBD2. Trimming removed 3 bases from V and 16 bases from J; junction bases left unmatched: 10. The CDR3 is 13 amino acids. Germline lookup yields CDR1 SGDLS and CDR2 YYNGEE. CDR3 loop: CASSARSGGGRFF. DNA for the CDR3: TGTGCCAGCAGCGCACGCAGCGGGGGGGGACGATTCTTC.

This clonotype was counted between two and nine times. V is TRBV20-1 and J is TRBJ2-3, with a tentative D call TRBD2 (6 bases). The CDR3 runs 14 residues. CDR1 and CDR2 (germline): DFQATT, SNEGSKA (reference sequence). This CDR3 reads CSTLSGPHTDTQYF. The CDR3 bases are TGCTCCACCCTTAGCGGACCGCACACAGATACGCAGTATTTT.

The chain is built from TRBV20-1 and TRBJ1-2; no definite D call. V gave up 6 bases and J gave up 8 bases, with 16 bases separating them. This CDR3 contains 12 residues. The germline V gene encodes CDR1 DFQATT and CDR2 SNEGSKA (reference sequence). CDR3 sequence: CSADDIEGGYTF. In nucleotides, the CDR3 is TGCAGTGCAGACGACATCGAAGGCGGCTACACCTTC.

This clonotype came up a few times. This chain's CDR3 is CASSPPGTGSYNEQFF. The CDR3 region has the DNA TGTGCCAGCTCACCACCCGGGACAGGGTCCTACAATGAGCAGTTCTTC. The chain recombines TRBV18 with TRBJ2-1; 9 nucleotides match TRBD1. Germline CDR1 KGHSH, CDR2 LQKENI. The CDR3 totals 16 residues. Germline trimming cut 0 bases from V and 1 base from J; bases unmatched to any gene: 1.

This clonotype was counted ten times or more. The V call is TRBV6-6, the J call TRBJ2-1, with 9 bases matching TRBD1. CDR1 is MNHNY, CDR2 SVGAGI, per germline (reference sequence). Germline trimming cut 6 bases from V and 2 bases from J; bases unmatched to any gene: 2. CDR3 length equals 14 residues. For the CDR3, the DNA is TGTGCCAGCAGGGGACAGGGTCCCTACAATGAGCAGTTCTTC. Residues: CASRGQGPYNEQFF.

This clonotype was detected ten times or more. The rearrangement links TRBV12-3 or TRBV12-4 to TRBJ1-6, with D perhaps matching TRBD1 (6 bases). The CDR3 runs to 14 residues. Deletions cut 5 bases from V and 9 bases from J, with 14 bases between. DNA of the CDR3: TGTGCCAGCAGTCCCCAGGGGCCGGGTTCACCCCTCCACTTT. This translates into CASSPQGPGSPLHF.

The genes are TRBV7-9 and TRBJ2-7, with D possibly being TRBD1 or TRBD2 (6 bases each). Germline CDR1 SEHNR, CDR2 FQNEAQ (reference sequence). V was shortened by 3 bases and J by 3 bases, with 21 bases between the two germline ends. This CDR3 is built from 17 residues. The CDR3 DNA sequence: TGTGCCAGCAGCTTTATAGGCGGGAAAGGAGGGGGCTACGAGCAGTACTTC. Its translation is CASSFIGGKGGGYEQYF.

This clonotype was picked up many times. This chain links TRBV18 with TRBJ2-7; D unclear. CDR1 and CDR2 (germline): KGHSH, LQKENI. The V end was cut by 3 bases, the J end by 7 bases, with 19 bases between. CDR3 length: 15 amino acids. This CDR3 reads CASSPFRAPPGEQYF. CDR3 in DNA: TGTGCCAGCTCACCCTTCCGGGCCCCCCCCGGGGAGCAGTACTTC.

This clonotype showed up just a few times. This chain links TRBV19 with TRBJ2-1, with D perhaps TRBD1 (6 bases). CDR1 is LNHDA and CDR2 is SQIVND in the germline V gene (reference sequence). The CDR3 has 16 amino acids. Trimming removed 7 bases from V and 1 base from J, with 17 bases in between. The CDR3: CASKLQGVLSYNEQFF. CDR3 bases: TGTGCCAGTAAATTACAGGGAGTCTTATCCTACAATGAGCAGTTCTTC.